This is a list of T cell receptor beta chains from one sample in a study of OX40 agonist ivuxolimab in advanced cancers. Here immunoSEQ multiplex PCR was the method, and the copy in TCRdb shows in-frame clones only, minus some. The sample yields fewer than 100,000 clones, around 86% seen once. This specimen consisted of CD4+ or CD8+ T cells sorted from blood, obtained in a trial of the OX40 agonist ivuxolimab. Receptor source: an adult with an advanced solid tumor such as melanoma, head and neck, liver or kidney cancer. Both conserved end residues are part of each CDR3. A D gene is named only where the DNA matches it firmly. Only some rows state a clone size, as once, few, many or a class for expanded clones.

cdr3_aa cdr3_nt d_call v_call clone_size j_call
CAISESIQSFNYGYTF TGTGCCATCAGTGAGTCGATACAGTCTTTTAACTATGGCTACACCTTC NA TRBV10-3 NA TRBJ1-2
CASSNQETQYF TGTGCCAGCAGTAACCAAGAGACCCAGTACTTC NA TRBV2 NA TRBJ2-5
CASSLVGLAGYQETQYF TGCGCCAGCAGCTTGGTGGGACTAGCGGGGTACCAAGAGACCCAGTACTTC TRBD2 TRBV5-1 NA TRBJ2-5
CASISYLLGGYGYTF TGTGCCAGCATTTCGTATCTCCTGGGAGGCTATGGCTACACCTTC NA TRBV2 NA TRBJ1-2
CASSSPSTGTGVNEQYF TGTGCCAGCAGCTCCCCGAGCACCGGGACAGGGGTTAACGAGCAGTACTTC TRBD1 TRBV5-4 NA TRBJ2-7
CASSPRGALSEQFF TGTGCCAGCAGCCCGCGGGGGGCTCTCAGTGAGCAGTTCTTC TRBD2 TRBV9 NA TRBJ2-1
CASSLAITDTQYF TGTGCCAGCAGCTTGGCCATCACAGATACGCAGTATTTT NA TRBV5-4 NA TRBJ2-3
CASSTWTGLDYEQYF TGTGCCAGCAGCACCTGGACAGGGCTTGACTACGAGCAGTACTTC TRBD1 TRBV7-9 NA TRBJ2-7
CASRILVDYGYTF TGTGCCAGCAGGATCCTGGTGGACTATGGCTACACCTTC NA TRBV6-1 NA TRBJ1-2
CASSLTTELYNEQFF TGTGCCAGCAGCTTAACGACGGAACTTTACAATGAGCAGTTCTTC NA TRBV7-3 NA TRBJ2-1
CASSQDGVAEAFF TGTGCCAGCAGCCAGGATGGGGTCGCTGAAGCTTTCTTT NA TRBV7-3 NA TRBJ1-1
CASSPKQGGQETQYF TGTGCCAGCTCACCCAAGCAGGGGGGCCAAGAGACCCAGTACTTC NA TRBV18 NA TRBJ2-5
CASSFGTGSEQYF TGTGCCAGCAGTTTTGGGACAGGGAGCGAGCAGTACTTC TRBD1 TRBV27 NA TRBJ2-7
CASSPIPSYEQYF TGTGCCAGCAGCCCGATCCCCTCCTACGAGCAGTACTTC NA TRBV9 few TRBJ2-7
CASSSGQGRNNQPQHF TGTGCCAGCAGCTCAGGACAGGGGAGGAACAATCAGCCCCAGCATTTT TRBD1 TRBV7-8 NA TRBJ1-5
CAISPDQETQYF TGTGCCATCAGCCCTGACCAAGAGACCCAGTACTTC NA TRBV10-3 NA TRBJ2-5
CASSSYRRDGYGYTF TGTGCCAGCAGCTCGTATCGCCGGGACGGCTATGGCTACACCTTC NA TRBV7-3 NA TRBJ1-2
CASSLSTDTEAFF TGTGCCAGCAGCTTGAGCACGGACACTGAAGCTTTCTTT NA TRBV5-8 once TRBJ1-1
CASSESGDLSYEQYF TGTGCCAGCAGTGAGTCGGGAGACCTATCCTACGAGCAGTACTTC NA TRBV25-1 few TRBJ2-7
CASSLVAGGLYEQYF TGTGCCAGCAGCTTAGTGGCAGGGGGTTTGTACGAGCAGTACTTC TRBD1 TRBV7-2 NA TRBJ2-7
CASSLGGFSGNTIYF TGTGCCAGCAGTCTAGGGGGATTCTCTGGAAACACCATATATTTT NA TRBV2 few TRBJ1-3
CASSLKRTSGGNEQFF TGTGCCAGCAGCTTGAAGAGGACTAGCGGGGGCAATGAGCAGTTCTTC TRBD2 TRBV13 NA TRBJ2-1
CASSSPVGQFF TGTGCCAGCAGTTCCCCGGTAGGGCAGTTCTTC NA TRBV28 NA TRBJ2-1
CSVEEGVGEQYF TGCAGCGTTGAAGAAGGGGTGGGCGAGCAGTACTTC NA TRBV29-1 NA TRBJ2-7
CASSQSTSGGARETQYF TGCGCCAGCAGCCAATCGACGAGCGGGGGGGCCCGGGAGACCCAGTACTTC TRBD2 TRBV4-1 NA TRBJ2-5
CASSLVRTGGADTQYF TGTGCCAGCAGTTTGGTGAGGACAGGGGGAGCAGATACGCAGTATTTT TRBD1 TRBV28 NA TRBJ2-3
CASSLPLGGAGNTIYF TGTGCCAGCAGTTTGCCCCTGGGGGGTGCTGGAAACACCATATATTTT NA TRBV28 NA TRBJ1-3
CASSPQMGRTNEKLFF TGTGCCAGCTCACCACAAATGGGGAGGACTAATGAAAAACTGTTTTTT NA TRBV18 NA TRBJ1-4
CASSSARNRGNYGYTF TGTGCCAGCAGTTCGGCCAGAAACAGGGGTAACTATGGCTACACCTTC TRBD1 TRBV28 NA TRBJ1-2
CASSPRWAGRSGNTIYF TGTGCCAGCAGCCCCCGTTGGGCGGGAAGGAGCGGAAACACCATATATTTT NA TRBV27 NA TRBJ1-3
CASSRDTRGLDYGYTF TGTGCCAGCAGCCGTGATACCAGGGGATTAGACTATGGCTACACCTTC NA TRBV9 NA TRBJ1-2